This T cell receptor beta chain is drawn from a study of shared clonotypes between healthy human individuals. Study-level results: What limited the represented genetic and exposure-history diversity was the small number of donors. The four-donor shared clonotypes exceeded non-shared clonotypes in generation probability, with non-shared ones scoring lower.

Method: immunoSEQ multiplex PCR; TCRdb's copy keeps in-frame clones and lacks some. The sample yields over 2 million clones, 85% to 95% seen once. Notes on this clone: The antigen is unknown.

CDR3 size: 15 residues. With 5 bases removed from V and 5 bases from J, the gap between germline ends came to 17 bases. In germline, CDR1 is SGHTA, CDR2 FQGTGA. The gene calls are TRBV7-3 and TRBJ2-3; possibly TRBD1 for D (5 bases). This clonotype was obtained from a man aged 18 to 29 in good health. Some clones in this sample may be carry-over from other donors' samples. The specimen sequenced was naive CD4+ T cells from PBMCs. Subset of the sample: CD45RA+ positively selected. CDR3 residues: CASSPQDQGGDTQYF. In DNA form, the CDR3 reads TGTGCCAGCAGCCCCCAAGACCAGGGCGGAGATACGCAGTATTTT.